This T cell receptor (beta chain) was recovered during a study of T cell responses to AZD1222 COVID-19 vaccine. Sequenced by immunoSEQ multiplex PCR; TCRdb stores in-frame clones only, minus some. The table lists around 130,000 clones, approximately 83% of them singletons. Looked up from germline, CDR1 is SGHAT and CDR2 is FQNNGV. The CDR3 runs to 14 residues. V was pared by 5 bases and J by 9 bases, with 8 bases of the junction left unmatched. Specimen: peripheral blood, collected on day 0 of AZD1222 vaccination. This sequence originates from an adult in good health. The chain employs TRBV11-2 and TRBJ2-1; 9 bases align to TRBD2. The CDR3 region is CASSRRTSDSEQFF. CDR3 sequence (DNA): TGTGCCAGCAGCCGGCGGACTAGCGATAGTGAGCAGTTCTTC.